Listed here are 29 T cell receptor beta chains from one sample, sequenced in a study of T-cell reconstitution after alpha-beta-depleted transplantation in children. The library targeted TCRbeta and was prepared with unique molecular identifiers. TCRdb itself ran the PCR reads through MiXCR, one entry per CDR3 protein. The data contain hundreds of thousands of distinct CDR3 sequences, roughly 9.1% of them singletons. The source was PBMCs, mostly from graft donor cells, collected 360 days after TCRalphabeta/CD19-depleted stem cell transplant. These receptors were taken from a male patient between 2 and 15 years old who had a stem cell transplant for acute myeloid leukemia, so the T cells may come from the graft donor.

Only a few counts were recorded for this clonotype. CDR3 in amino acids: CASSVRLGSADTQYF. The CDR3 DNA reads as TGTGCCAGCAGCGTACGACTAGGGTCCGCAGATACGCAGTATTTT. This chain connects TRBV7-3 to TRBJ2-3; D is possibly TRBD2 (6 bases). Germline V gene lookup returns CDR1 SGHTA and CDR2 FQGTGA. The length of the CDR3 is 15 residues. Trimming removed 5 bases from V and 4 bases from J, with 16 bases in between. The complete variable domain, with remaining parts taken from reference TRBV7-3 and TRBJ2-3, reads GAGVSQTPSNKVTEKGKYVELRCDPISGHTALYWYRQSLGQGPEFLIYFQGTGAADDSGLPNDRFFAVRPEGSVSTLKIQRTERGDSAVYLCASSVRLGSADTQYFGPGTRLTVL.

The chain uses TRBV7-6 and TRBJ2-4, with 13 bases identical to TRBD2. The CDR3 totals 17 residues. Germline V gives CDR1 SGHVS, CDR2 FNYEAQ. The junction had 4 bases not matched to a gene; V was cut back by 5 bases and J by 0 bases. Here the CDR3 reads CASSPRLAGGAKNIQYF. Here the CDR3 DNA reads TGTGCCAGCAGCCCCCGACTAGCGGGGGGAGCCAAAAACATTCAGTACTTC.

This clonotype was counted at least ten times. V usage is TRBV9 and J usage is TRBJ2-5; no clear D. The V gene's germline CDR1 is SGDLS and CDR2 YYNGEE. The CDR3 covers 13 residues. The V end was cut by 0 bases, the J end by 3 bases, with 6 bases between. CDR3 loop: CASSVETEETQYF. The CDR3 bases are TGTGCCAGCAGCGTAGAGACCGAAGAGACCCAGTACTTC. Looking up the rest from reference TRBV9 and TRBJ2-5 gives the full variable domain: DSGVTQTPKHLITATGQRVTLRCSPRSGDLSVYWYQQSLDQGLQFLIQYYNGEERAKGNILERFSAQQFPDLHSELNLSSLELGDSALYFCASSVETEETQYFGPGTRLLVL.

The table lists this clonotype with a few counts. The CDR3 reads CASSFRVGLAVLQETQYF. CDR3 bases: TGTGCCAGCAGTTTTCGGGTTGGACTAGCGGTCCTCCAAGAGACCCAGTACTTC. The rearrangement uses TRBV12-3 or TRBV12-4 and TRBJ2-5, with 10 bases aligning to TRBD2. The CDR3 spans 18 residues. The V segment lost 3 bases and the J segment 1 base; nucleotides outside the gene matches: 11.

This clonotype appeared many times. In DNA, the CDR3 is TGCGCCAGCAGCTCCTTCCCGGGACTAGCGGGAGGAGGGGGAGATACGCAGTATTTT. Amino acid sequence: CASSSFPGLAGGGGDTQYF. J is TRBJ2-3 and V is TRBV5-1, with 15 bases lining up with TRBD2. Germline V gene lookup returns CDR1 SGHRS and CDR2 YFSETQ. The CDR3 length is 19 residues. Unmatched junction bases numbered 13, after V lost 3 bases and J lost 5 bases.

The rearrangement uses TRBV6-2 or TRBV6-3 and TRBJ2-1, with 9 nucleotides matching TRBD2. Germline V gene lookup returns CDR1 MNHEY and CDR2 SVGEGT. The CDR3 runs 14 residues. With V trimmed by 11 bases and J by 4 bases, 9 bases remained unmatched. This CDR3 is CAGRAGGFYNEQFF. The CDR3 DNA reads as TGTGCCGGTCGAGCGGGAGGTTTTTACAATGAGCAGTTCTTC.

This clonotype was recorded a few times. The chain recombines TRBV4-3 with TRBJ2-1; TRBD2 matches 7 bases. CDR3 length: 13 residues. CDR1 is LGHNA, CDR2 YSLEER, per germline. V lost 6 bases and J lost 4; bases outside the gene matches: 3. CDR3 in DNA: TGCGCCAGCAGTGACGGGAGGTACAATGAGCAGTTCTTC. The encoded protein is CASSDGRYNEQFF.

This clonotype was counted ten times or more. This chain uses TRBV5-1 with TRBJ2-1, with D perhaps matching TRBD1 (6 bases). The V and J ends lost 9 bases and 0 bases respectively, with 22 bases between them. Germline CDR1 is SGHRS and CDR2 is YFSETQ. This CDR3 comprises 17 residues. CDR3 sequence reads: CATRSSSGVPSYNEQFF. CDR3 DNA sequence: TGCGCCACCCGATCAAGTTCAGGGGTTCCCTCCTACAATGAGCAGTTCTTC.

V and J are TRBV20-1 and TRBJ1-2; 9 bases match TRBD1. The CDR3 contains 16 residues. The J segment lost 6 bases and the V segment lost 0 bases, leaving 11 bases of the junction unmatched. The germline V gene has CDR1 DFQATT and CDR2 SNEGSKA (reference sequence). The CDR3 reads CSARDPGTGKRDGYTF. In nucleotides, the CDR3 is TGCAGTGCTAGAGATCCGGGGACAGGGAAAAGAGATGGCTACACCTTC.

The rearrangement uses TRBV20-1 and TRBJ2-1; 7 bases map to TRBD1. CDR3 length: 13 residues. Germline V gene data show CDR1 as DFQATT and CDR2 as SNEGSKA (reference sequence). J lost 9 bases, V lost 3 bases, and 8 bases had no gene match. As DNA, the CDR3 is TGCAGTGCTAGTCTGACAGGGTCCCCTGAGCAGTTCTTC. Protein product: CSASLTGSPEQFF.

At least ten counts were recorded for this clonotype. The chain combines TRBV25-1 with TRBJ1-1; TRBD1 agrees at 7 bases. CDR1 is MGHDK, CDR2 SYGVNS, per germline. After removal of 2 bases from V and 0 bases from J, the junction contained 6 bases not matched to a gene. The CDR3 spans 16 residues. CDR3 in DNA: TGTGCCAGCAGTGAAATCTCGGGACAGCTGAACACTGAAGCTTTCTTT. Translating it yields CASSEISGQLNTEAFF. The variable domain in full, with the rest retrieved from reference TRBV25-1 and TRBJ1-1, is EADIYQTPRYLVIGTGKKITLECSQTMGHDKMYWYQQDPGMELHLIHYSYGVNSTEKGDLSSESTVSRIRTEHFPLTLESARPSHTSQYLCASSEISGQLNTEAFFGQGTRLTVV.

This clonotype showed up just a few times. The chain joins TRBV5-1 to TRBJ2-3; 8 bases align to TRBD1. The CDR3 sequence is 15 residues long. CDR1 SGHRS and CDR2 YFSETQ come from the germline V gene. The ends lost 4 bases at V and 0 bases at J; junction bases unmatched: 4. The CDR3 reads CASSQTGVSTDTQYF. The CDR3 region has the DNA TGCGCCAGCAGCCAGACAGGGGTGAGCACAGATACGCAGTATTTT.

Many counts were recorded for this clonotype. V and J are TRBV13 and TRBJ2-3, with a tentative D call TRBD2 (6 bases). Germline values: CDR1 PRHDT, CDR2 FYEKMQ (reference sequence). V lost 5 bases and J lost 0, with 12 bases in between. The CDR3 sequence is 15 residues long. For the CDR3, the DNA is TGTGCCAGCAGCCCCGACGCGGGAAGCACAGATACGCAGTATTTT. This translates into CASSPDAGSTDTQYF.

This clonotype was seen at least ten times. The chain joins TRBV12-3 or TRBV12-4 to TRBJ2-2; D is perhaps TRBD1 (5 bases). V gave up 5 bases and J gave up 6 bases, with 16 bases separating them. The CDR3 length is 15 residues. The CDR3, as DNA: TGTGCCAGCAGTGTCTCCCATCAGGGCGCCGGGGAGCTGTTTTTT. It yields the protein CASSVSHQGAGELFF.

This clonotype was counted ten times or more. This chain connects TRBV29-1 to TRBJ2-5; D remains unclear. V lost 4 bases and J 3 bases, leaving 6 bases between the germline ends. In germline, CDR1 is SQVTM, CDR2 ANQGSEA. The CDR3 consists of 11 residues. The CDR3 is CSVVQKETQYF. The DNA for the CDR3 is TGCAGCGTTGTACAAAAAGAGACCCAGTACTTC.

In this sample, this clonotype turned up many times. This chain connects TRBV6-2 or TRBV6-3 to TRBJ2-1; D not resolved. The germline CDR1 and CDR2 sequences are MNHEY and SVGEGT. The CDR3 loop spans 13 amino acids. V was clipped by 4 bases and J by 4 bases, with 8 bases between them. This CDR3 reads CASSFQVYNEQFF. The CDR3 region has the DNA TGTGCCAGCAGTTTCCAAGTTTACAATGAGCAGTTCTTC.

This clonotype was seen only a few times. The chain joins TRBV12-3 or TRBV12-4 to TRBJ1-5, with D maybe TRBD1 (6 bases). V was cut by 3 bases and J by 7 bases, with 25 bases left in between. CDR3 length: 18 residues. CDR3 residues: CASSLGPGAGAPRQPQHF. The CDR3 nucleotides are TGTGCCAGCAGTTTGGGACCCGGGGCAGGGGCCCCGAGGCAGCCCCAGCATTTT.

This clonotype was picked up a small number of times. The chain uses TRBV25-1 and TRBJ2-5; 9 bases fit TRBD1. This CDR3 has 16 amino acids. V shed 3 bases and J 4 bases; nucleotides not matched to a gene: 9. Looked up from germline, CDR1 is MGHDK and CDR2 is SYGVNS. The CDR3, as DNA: TGTGCCAGCAGTGACTACCGGGACAGGGTACGAGAGACCCAGTACTTC. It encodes CASSDYRDRVRETQYF.

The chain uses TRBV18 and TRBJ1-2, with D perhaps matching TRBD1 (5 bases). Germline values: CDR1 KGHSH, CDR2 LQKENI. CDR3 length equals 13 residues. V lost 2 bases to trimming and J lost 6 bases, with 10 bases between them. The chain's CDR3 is CASSPDGTDGYTF. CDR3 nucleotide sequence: TGTGCCAGCTCACCAGATGGGACGGATGGCTACACCTTC. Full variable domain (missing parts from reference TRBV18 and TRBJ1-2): NAGVMQNPRHLVRRRGQEARLRCSPMKGHSHVYWYRQLPEEGLKFMVYLQKENIIDESGMPKERFSAEFPKEGPSILRIQQVVRGDSAAYFCASSPDGTDGYTFGSGTRLTVV.

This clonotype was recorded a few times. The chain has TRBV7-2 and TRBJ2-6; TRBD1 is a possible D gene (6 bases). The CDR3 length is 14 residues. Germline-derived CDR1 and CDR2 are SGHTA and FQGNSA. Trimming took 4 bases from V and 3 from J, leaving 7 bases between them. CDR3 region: CASSSQGGANVLTF. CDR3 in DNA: TGTGCCAGCAGCTCACAGGGTGGGGCCAACGTCCTGACTTTC.

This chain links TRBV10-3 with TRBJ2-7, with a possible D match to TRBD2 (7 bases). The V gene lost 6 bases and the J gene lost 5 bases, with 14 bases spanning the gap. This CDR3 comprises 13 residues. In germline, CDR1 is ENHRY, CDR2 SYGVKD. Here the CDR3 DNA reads TGTGCCATCAGACAGGGAGGGTCACACGAGCAGTACGTC. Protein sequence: CAIRQGGSHEQYV.

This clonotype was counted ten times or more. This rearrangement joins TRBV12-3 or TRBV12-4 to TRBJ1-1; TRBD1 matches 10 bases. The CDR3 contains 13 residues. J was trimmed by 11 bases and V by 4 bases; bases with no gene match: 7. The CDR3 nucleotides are TGTGCCAGCAGTTCCGGGACAGGGGAGCGTGCTTTCTTT. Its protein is CASSSGTGERAFF.

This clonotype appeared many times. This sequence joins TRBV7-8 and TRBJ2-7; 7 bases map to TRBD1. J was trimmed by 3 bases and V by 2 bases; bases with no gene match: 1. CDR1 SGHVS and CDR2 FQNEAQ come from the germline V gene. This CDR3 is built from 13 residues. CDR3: CASSLWDSYEQYF. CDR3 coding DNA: TGTGCCAGCAGCTTATGGGACAGCTACGAGCAGTACTTC.

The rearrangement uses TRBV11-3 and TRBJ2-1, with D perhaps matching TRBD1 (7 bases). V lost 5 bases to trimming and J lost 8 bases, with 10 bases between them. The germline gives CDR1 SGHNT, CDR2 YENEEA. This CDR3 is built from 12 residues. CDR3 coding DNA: TGTGCCAGCAGCCGCAGGGGGGATGAGCAGTTCTTC. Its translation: CASSRRGDEQFF.

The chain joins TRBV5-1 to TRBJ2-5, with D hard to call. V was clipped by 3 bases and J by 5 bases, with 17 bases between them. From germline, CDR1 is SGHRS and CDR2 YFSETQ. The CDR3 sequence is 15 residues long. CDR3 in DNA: TGCGCCAGCAGCTCCGGATCAGCTAGGACGGAGACCCAGTACTTC. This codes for CASSSGSARTETQYF.

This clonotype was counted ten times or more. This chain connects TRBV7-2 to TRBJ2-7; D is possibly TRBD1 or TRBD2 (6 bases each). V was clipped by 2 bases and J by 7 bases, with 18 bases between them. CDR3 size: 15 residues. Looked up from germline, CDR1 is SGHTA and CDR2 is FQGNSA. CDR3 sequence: CASSLQGTLDGEQYF. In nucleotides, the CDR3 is TGTGCCAGCAGCTTACAGGGGACTCTCGATGGAGAGCAGTACTTC.

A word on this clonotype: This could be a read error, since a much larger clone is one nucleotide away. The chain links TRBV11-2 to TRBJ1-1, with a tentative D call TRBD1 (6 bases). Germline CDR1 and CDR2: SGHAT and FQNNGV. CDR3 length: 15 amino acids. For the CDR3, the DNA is TGTGCCTGCAGCTTAGGGGTACGGGGGGCGCAGGAAGCTTTCTTT. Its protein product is CACSLGVRGAQEAFF.

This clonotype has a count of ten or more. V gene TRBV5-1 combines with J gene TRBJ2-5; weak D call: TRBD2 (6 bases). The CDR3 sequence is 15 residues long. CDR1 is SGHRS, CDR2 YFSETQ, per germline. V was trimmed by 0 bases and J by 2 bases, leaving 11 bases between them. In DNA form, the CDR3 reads TGCGCCAGCAGCTTGGCCAGGACTATACAAGAGACCCAGTACTTC. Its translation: CASSLARTIQETQYF.

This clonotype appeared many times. The CDR3 region is CSARDRLNTEAFF. The CDR3 DNA reads TGCAGTGCTAGAGACAGATTGAACACTGAAGCTTTCTTT. V usage is TRBV20-1 and J usage is TRBJ1-1; D is undetermined. Germline V gene sequence: CDR1 DFQATT, CDR2 SNEGSKA (reference sequence). With 0 bases removed from V and 0 bases from J, the gap between germline ends came to 5 bases. The CDR3 length is 13 residues.